The 28 T cell receptor beta chains listed next were all sequenced from one sample in a study of CD8+ T cells in alopecia areata. Sequencing relied on a cDNA template that was reverse transcribed from extracted RNA. Generated by immunoSEQ multiplex PCR, the TCRdb table keeps only in-frame clones and is missing some. This table has 180,000 or so clones, 51% appearing once. Stated treatment: oral pan-JAK inhibitor, 5-10 mg twice daily. The sample here was CD8+ T cells sorted from blood, taken between weeks 51 and 52, from a patient treated with tofacitinib. The receptor source for this set is a human donor with alopecia areata.

The rearrangement uses TRBV13 and TRBJ2-1; the D gene is possibly TRBD2 (6 bases). The CDR3 consists of 12 residues. From germline, CDR1 is PRHDT and CDR2 FYEKMQ (reference sequence). V dropped 3 bases and J dropped 9 bases, with 9 bases sitting between them. CDR3 region: CASSLEGSEQFF. CDR3 DNA: TGTGCCAGCAGCTTGGAGGGCAGTGAGCAGTTCTTC.

This chain links TRBV2 with TRBJ2-3, with D perhaps assigned TRBD1 or TRBD2 (5 bases each). Germline V CDR1 and CDR2: SNHLY, FYNNEI. The CDR3 covers 16 residues. Between the trimmed V and J ends, which lost 1 base and 1 base, there was a span of 12 bases. CDR3 loop: CASSEVGEGRTDTQYF. The CDR3 nucleotides read TGTGCCAGCAGTGAAGTGGGAGAGGGGCGCACAGATACGCAGTATTTT.

The chain combines TRBV2 with TRBJ2-7; TRBD1 agrees at 7 bases. Germline CDR1 SNHLY, CDR2 FYNNEI. With 6 bases clipped from V and 3 bases from J, the junction kept 11 bases outside the gene matches. CDR3 size: 15 residues. This chain's CDR3 is CASSSGTGEFYEQYF. The CDR3 nucleotides are TGTGCCAGCAGCTCCGGAACAGGGGAATTCTACGAGCAGTACTTC. Together with reference TRBV2 and TRBJ2-7, the CDR3 gives the full variable domain: EPEVTQTPSHQVTQMGQEVILRCVPISNHLYFYWYRQILGQKVEFLVSFYNNEISEKSEIFDDQFSVERPDGSNFTLKIRSTKLEDSAMYFCASSSGTGEFYEQYFGPGTRLTVT.

V gene TRBV30 combines with J gene TRBJ2-7; the D call may be TRBD1 or TRBD2 (5 bases each). Trimming cost V 3 bases and J 2 bases, with 17 bases left between them. Per the germline V gene, CDR1 is GTSNPN and CDR2 is SVGIG (reference sequence). The CDR3 is 15 amino acids. The CDR3 DNA reads as TGTGCCTGGAGCGTCCTGGGGGATTTGACCTACGAGCAGTACTTC. Translated, it gives CAWSVLGDLTYEQYF. Together with reference TRBV30 and TRBJ2-7, the CDR3 gives the full variable domain: SQTIHQWPATLVQPVGSPLSLECTVEGTSNPNLYWYRQAAGRGLQLLFYSVGIGQISSEVPQNLSASRPQDRQFILSSKKLLLSDSGFYLCAWSVLGDLTYEQYFGPGTRLTVT.

The chain links TRBV7-3 to TRBJ2-7; TRBD1 matches 7 bases. Germline CDR1 SGHTA, CDR2 FQGTGA. The ends lost 0 bases at V and 0 bases at J; junction bases unmatched: 5. CDR3 length equals 16 residues. The CDR3 region has the DNA TGTGCCAGCAGCTTAACTCCCGGGACAGTCTCCTACGAGCAGTACTTC. Protein: CASSLTPGTVSYEQYF.

V and J are TRBV29-1 and TRBJ2-7; no reliable D call. Trimming removed 4 bases at V and 7 bases at J, with 8 bases between. The CDR3 runs to 10 residues. CDR1 and CDR2 from the germline V gene are SQVTM and ANQGSEA. Here the CDR3 reads CSVVGQEQYF. The CDR3, as DNA: TGCAGCGTTGTGGGTCAGGAGCAGTACTTC.

The V and J genes are TRBV5-1 and TRBJ2-5; D remains ambiguous. The germline V gene has CDR1 SGHRS and CDR2 YFSETQ. The CDR3 sequence is 12 residues long. The V end lost 2 bases, the J end lost 2 bases, and 4 bases lay between the germline ends. CDR3 coding DNA: TGCGCCAGCAGCTTCCTACAAGAGACCCAGTACTTC. The encoded protein is CASSFLQETQYF.

The table lists this clone with a few counts. This chain joins TRBV7-6 and TRBJ2-3; 11 nucleotides line up with TRBD2. The germline V gene encodes CDR1 SGHVS and CDR2 FNYEAQ. CDR3 length equals 16 residues. V gave up 3 bases and J gave up 4 bases; unmatched junction bases: 6. This CDR3 is CASSLDLTSGADTQYF. The CDR3 DNA follows: TGTGCCAGCAGCTTGGACTTGACTAGCGGGGCAGATACGCAGTATTTT.

This sequence joins TRBV27 and TRBJ2-1; 10 bases map to TRBD2. CDR3 length: 16 residues. Germline values: CDR1 MNHEY, CDR2 SMNVEV (reference sequence). V shed 6 bases, J shed 2 bases, and the junction held 7 bases outside the gene matches. As DNA, the CDR3 is TGTGCCAGCAGCTCCAGCGGGGGGGAAGCCTACAATGAGCAGTTCTTC. Protein product: CASSSSGGEAYNEQFF.

The chain employs TRBV14 and TRBJ2-3; no clear D. Deletions cut 5 bases from V and 3 bases from J, with 6 bases between. Germline V gives CDR1 SGHDN, CDR2 FVKESK. The CDR3 spans 12 residues. CDR3 protein: CASSYITDTQYF. CDR3 bases: TGTGCCAGCAGCTACATTACAGATACGCAGTATTTT.

This clone was counted only a few times. The V gene is TRBV4-3, the J gene TRBJ1-1, with D perhaps matching TRBD1 (6 bases). Germline V CDR1 and CDR2: LGHNA, YSLEER. Trimming took off 3 bases at V and 11 bases at J, with 16 bases between the two ends. CDR3 size: 13 residues. DNA of the CDR3: TGCGCCAGCAGCCAGGCGAACAGGGTGTGGGCTTTCTTT. As protein: CASSQANRVWAFF.

This chain connects TRBV27 to TRBJ1-1; D unclear. From germline, CDR1 is MNHEY and CDR2 SMNVEV (reference sequence). The CDR3 totals 15 residues. The germline V and J ends were trimmed by 0 bases and 0 bases, with 8 bases remaining between them. CDR3: CASSLSGRLNTEAFF. CDR3 sequence (DNA): TGTGCCAGCAGTTTATCGGGCAGATTGAACACTGAAGCTTTCTTT.

The chain carries TRBV4-3 and TRBJ2-3; D remains unclear. CDR1 is LGHNA, CDR2 YSLEER, per germline. The CDR3 runs 15 residues. V gave up 1 base and J gave up 2 bases, with 10 bases separating them. The CDR3 coding sequence is TGCGCCAGCAGCCAAGCCTTCCTAGACACAGATACGCAGTATTTT. It specifies CASSQAFLDTDTQYF.

J is TRBJ1-2 and V is TRBV5-1; 8 bases line up with TRBD1. Per the germline V gene, CDR1 is SGHRS and CDR2 is YFSETQ. This CDR3 is 15 amino acids long. V gave up 0 bases and J gave up 8 bases; unmatched junction bases: 9. CDR3 protein: CASSLGGQGLGGYTF. The CDR3, as DNA: TGCGCCAGCAGCTTGGGAGGACAGGGCTTGGGCGGCTACACCTTC.

This clone was recorded a few times. V and J are TRBV5-1 and TRBJ2-2, with D maybe TRBD2 (6 bases). The length of the CDR3 is 15 residues. The germline gives CDR1 SGHRS, CDR2 YFSETQ. V was pared by 3 bases and J by 0 bases, with 9 bases between. CDR3 nucleotide sequence: TGCGCCAGCAGCTCGGGACTGGCGAACACCGGGGAGCTGTTTTTT. It codes for CASSSGLANTGELFF.

The chain links TRBV7-2 to TRBJ1-2; possible D gene TRBD1, 5 bases. The CDR3 has 13 amino acids. The V gene lost 4 bases and the J gene lost 7 bases, with 13 bases spanning the gap. In germline, CDR1 is SGHTA, CDR2 FQGNSA. CDR3 amino acids: CASSSLQGSGYTF. CDR3 nucleotide sequence: TGTGCCAGCAGCTCCCTCCAGGGAAGTGGCTACACCTTC. Using reference TRBV7-2 and TRBJ1-2 for the parts outside the CDR3, the full variable domain is GAGVSQSPSNKVTEKGKDVELRCDPISGHTALYWYRQSLGQGLEFLIYFQGNSAPDKSGLPSDRFSAERTGGSVSTLTIQRTQQEDSAVYLCASSSLQGSGYTFGSGTRLTVV.

This clone was seen a handful of times. The chain combines TRBV5-8 with TRBJ2-5; TRBD1 aligns across 9 bases. CDR3 length equals 15 residues. The V gene end was trimmed by 4 bases and the J gene end by 3 bases; junction bases not matched to a gene: 7. CDR1 is SGHTS, CDR2 YDEGEE, per germline. This CDR3 reads CASSLGQGVEETQYF. In nucleotides, the CDR3 is TGTGCCAGCAGCCTGGGACAGGGAGTGGAAGAGACCCAGTACTTC.

The chain joins TRBV7-9 to TRBJ1-2; TRBD1 might be the D (5 bases). The CDR3 length is 14 residues. Trimming took off 5 bases at V and 4 bases at J, with 14 bases between the two ends. Germline CDR1 reads SEHNR; CDR2 reads FQNEAQ (reference sequence). The DNA for the CDR3 is TGTGCCAGCAGCCCAACGGCAGGGATCTATGGCTACACCTTC. It specifies CASSPTAGIYGYTF.

This rearrangement joins TRBV11-2 to TRBJ2-1; D gene ambiguous. The germline V gene has CDR1 SGHAT and CDR2 FQNNGV. The CDR3 covers 16 residues. V was clipped by 1 base and J by 0 bases, with 10 bases between them. CDR3 region: CASSLGATNSYNEQFF. CDR3 in DNA: TGTGCCAGCAGCTTAGGGGCCACCAACTCCTACAATGAGCAGTTCTTC.

This chain joins TRBV5-1 and TRBJ1-6; tentative D call: TRBD1 (5 bases). Germline V gene sequence: CDR1 SGHRS, CDR2 YFSETQ. Trimming took off 4 bases at V and 8 bases at J, with 16 bases between the two ends. The CDR3 is 15 amino acids. This CDR3 is CASSPRGENYSPLHF. The CDR3 DNA reads TGCGCCAGCAGCCCGCGGGGGGAAAATTATTCACCCCTCCACTTT. Filled out from reference TRBV5-1 and TRBJ1-6, the complete variable domain reads KAGVTQTPRYLIKTRGQQVTLSCSPISGHRSVSWYQQTPGQGLQFLFEYFSETQRNKGNFPGRFSGRQFSNSRSEMNVSTLELGDSALYLCASSPRGENYSPLHFGNGTRLTVT.

The rearrangement links TRBV12-5 to TRBJ2-1; D is ambiguous. The CDR3 extends over 11 amino acids. The germline gives CDR1 LGHNT, CDR2 FRNRAP. V dropped 2 bases and J dropped 5 bases, with 1 base sitting between them. CDR3 residues: CASGLNNEQFF. The CDR3 DNA reads as TGTGCTAGTGGTTTGAACAATGAGCAGTTCTTC.

The rearrangement joins TRBV18 to TRBJ1-1; D not resolved. Germline V gene lookup returns CDR1 KGHSH and CDR2 LQKENI. Deletions cut 0 bases from V and 0 bases from J, with 5 bases between. This CDR3 comprises 14 residues. The CDR3 region has the DNA TGTGCCAGCTCACCACCGTCGGTGAACACTGAAGCTTTCTTT. Amino acid sequence: CASSPPSVNTEAFF.

The V gene is TRBV5-1, the J gene TRBJ1-2, with a tentative D call TRBD1 (6 bases). This CDR3 is 16 amino acids long. V was pared by 3 bases and J by 7 bases, with 22 bases between. Per germline, CDR1 SGHRS and CDR2 YFSETQ. The CDR3 loop reads CASSWIPGQLVAGYTF. The CDR3 nucleotides read TGCGCCAGCAGCTGGATTCCGGGACAACTCGTGGCTGGCTACACCTTC.

The chain links TRBV25-1 to TRBJ2-5, with TRBD1 matching 8 bases. CDR3 length: 14 amino acids. V lost 6 bases and J lost 2; bases outside the gene matches: 5. In germline, CDR1 is MGHDK, CDR2 SYGVNS. The CDR3 reads CASSAGQGQETQYF. The CDR3, as DNA: TGTGCCAGCAGCGCCGGACAGGGTCAAGAGACCCAGTACTTC.

This sequence joins TRBV5-4 and TRBJ2-2; a possible D gene is TRBD2 (6 bases). CDR3 length: 15 amino acids. The V gene's germline CDR1 is SGHNT and CDR2 YYREEE (reference sequence). The V and J ends lost 4 bases and 0 bases respectively, with 10 bases between them. The CDR3 sequence: CASSRDSTNTGELFF. CDR3 DNA sequence: TGTGCCAGCAGCCGGGACTCGACGAACACCGGGGAGCTGTTTTTT.

The table lists this clone with a few counts. The CDR3 is CAWRRKTTGELFF. In DNA, the CDR3 is TGTGCCTGGAGGCGGAAAACCACCGGGGAGCTGTTTTTT. The J gene is TRBJ2-2, the V gene TRBV30; unclear D gene. This CDR3 contains 13 residues. V was shortened by 3 bases and J by 4 bases, with 9 bases between the two germline ends. Germline-derived CDR1 and CDR2 are GTSNPN and SVGIG (reference sequence).

The chain is built from TRBV4-1 and TRBJ2-7; 7 bases align to TRBD1. The CDR3 spans 13 residues. Germline-derived CDR1 and CDR2 are MGHRA and YSYEKL. V gave up 4 bases and J gave up 3 bases; unmatched junction bases: 3. CDR3 bases: TGCGCCAGCAGCCCCCAGGGGGTCTACGAGCAGTACTTC. Protein: CASSPQGVYEQYF.

This chain links TRBV9 with TRBJ2-2; D unclear. The germline gives CDR1 SGDLS, CDR2 YYNGEE. The CDR3 runs 14 residues. Trimming shortened V by 0 bases and J by 3 bases, and 6 bases separated the two germline ends. CDR3: CASSVGLDTGELFF. The DNA of the CDR3 is TGTGCCAGCAGCGTAGGCTTAGACACCGGGGAGCTGTTTTTT.